The T cell receptor (beta chain) described here comes from a study of response to subunit inactivated influenza vaccine. This clonotype was found a few times. MiXCR, run by TCRdb on the RT-PCR reads, gives a single entry per CDR3 protein. The sample lists about 520,000 distinct CDR3 sequences, under 8.5% occurring once. The CDR3 sequence is 15 residues long. Germline V gives CDR1 SGHDT, CDR2 YYEEEE. V was shortened by 5 bases and J by 7 bases, with 16 bases between the two germline ends. This chain links TRBV5-6 with TRBJ1-6, with D perhaps matching TRBD1 (6 bases). This receptor was identified in a man between 50 and 69 years old who received an inactivated influenza vaccine. The source was PBMCs from blood, collected less than 30 months after vaccination. The DNA for the CDR3 is TGTGCCAGCAGTTTCAGGGGCTCTGCGAATTCACCCCTCCACTTT. It yields the protein CASSFRGSANSPLHF. Supplemented by reference TRBV5-6 and TRBJ1-6, the full variable domain reads DAGVTQSPTHLIKTRGQQVTLRCSPKSGHDTVSWYQQALGQGPQFIFQYYEEEERQRGNFPDRFSGHQFPNYSSELNVNALLLGDSALYLCASSFRGSANSPLHFGNGTRLTVT.